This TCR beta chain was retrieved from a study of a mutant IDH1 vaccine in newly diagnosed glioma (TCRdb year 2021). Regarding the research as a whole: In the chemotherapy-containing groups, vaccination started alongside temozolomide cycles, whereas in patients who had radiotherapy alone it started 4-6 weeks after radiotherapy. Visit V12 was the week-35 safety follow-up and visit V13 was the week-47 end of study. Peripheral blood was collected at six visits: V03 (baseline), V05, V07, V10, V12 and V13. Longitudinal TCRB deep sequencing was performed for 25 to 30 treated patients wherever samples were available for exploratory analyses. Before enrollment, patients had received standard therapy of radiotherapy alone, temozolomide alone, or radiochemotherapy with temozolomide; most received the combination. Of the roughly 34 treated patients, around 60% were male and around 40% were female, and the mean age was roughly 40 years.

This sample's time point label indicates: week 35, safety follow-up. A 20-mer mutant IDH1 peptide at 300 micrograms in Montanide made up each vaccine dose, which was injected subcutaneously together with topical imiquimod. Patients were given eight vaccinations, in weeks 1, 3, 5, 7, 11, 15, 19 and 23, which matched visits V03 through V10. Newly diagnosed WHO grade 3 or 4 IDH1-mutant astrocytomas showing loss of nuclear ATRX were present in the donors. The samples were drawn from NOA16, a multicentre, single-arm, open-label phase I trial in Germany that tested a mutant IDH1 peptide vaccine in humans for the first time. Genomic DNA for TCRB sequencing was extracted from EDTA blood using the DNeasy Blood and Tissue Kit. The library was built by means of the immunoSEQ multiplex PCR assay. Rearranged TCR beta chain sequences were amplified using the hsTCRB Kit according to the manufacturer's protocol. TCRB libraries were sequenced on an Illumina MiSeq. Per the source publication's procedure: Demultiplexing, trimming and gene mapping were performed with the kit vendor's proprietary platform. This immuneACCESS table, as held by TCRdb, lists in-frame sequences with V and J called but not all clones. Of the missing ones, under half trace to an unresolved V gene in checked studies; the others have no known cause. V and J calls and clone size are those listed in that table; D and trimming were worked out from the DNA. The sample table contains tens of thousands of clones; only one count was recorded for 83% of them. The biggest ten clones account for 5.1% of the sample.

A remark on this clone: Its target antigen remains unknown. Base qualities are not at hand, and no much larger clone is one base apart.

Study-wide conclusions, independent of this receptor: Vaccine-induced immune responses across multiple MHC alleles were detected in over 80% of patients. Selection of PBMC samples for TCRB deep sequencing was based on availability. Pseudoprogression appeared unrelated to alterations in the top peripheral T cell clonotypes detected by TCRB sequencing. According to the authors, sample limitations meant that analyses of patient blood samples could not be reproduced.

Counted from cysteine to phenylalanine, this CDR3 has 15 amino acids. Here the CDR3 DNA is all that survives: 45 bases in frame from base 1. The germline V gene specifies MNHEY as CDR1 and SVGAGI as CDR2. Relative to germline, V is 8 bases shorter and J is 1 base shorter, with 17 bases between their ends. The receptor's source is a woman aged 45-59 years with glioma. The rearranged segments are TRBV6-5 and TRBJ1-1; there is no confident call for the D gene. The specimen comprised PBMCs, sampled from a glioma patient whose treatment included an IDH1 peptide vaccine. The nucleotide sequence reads TGTGCCAGCCTCCTTTCTTGGGGTTCGAACACTGAAGCTTTCTTT. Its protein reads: CASLLSWGSNTEAFF.